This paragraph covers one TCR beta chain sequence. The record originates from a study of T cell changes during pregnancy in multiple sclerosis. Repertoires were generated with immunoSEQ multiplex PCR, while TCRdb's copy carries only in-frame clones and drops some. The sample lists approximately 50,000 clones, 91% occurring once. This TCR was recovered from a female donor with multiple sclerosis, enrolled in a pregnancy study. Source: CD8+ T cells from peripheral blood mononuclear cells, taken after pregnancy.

The DNA of the CDR3 is TGTGCCAGCAGCTTAACAGGGCTAGCCGGGGAGCTGTTTTTT. This gives the protein CASSLTGLAGELFF. This chain connects TRBV11-2 to TRBJ2-2; TRBD1 might be the D (6 bases). V lost 2 bases to trimming and J lost 6 bases, with 10 bases between them. Germline assignment: CDR1 SGHAT and CDR2 FQNNGV. The CDR3 spans 14 residues.